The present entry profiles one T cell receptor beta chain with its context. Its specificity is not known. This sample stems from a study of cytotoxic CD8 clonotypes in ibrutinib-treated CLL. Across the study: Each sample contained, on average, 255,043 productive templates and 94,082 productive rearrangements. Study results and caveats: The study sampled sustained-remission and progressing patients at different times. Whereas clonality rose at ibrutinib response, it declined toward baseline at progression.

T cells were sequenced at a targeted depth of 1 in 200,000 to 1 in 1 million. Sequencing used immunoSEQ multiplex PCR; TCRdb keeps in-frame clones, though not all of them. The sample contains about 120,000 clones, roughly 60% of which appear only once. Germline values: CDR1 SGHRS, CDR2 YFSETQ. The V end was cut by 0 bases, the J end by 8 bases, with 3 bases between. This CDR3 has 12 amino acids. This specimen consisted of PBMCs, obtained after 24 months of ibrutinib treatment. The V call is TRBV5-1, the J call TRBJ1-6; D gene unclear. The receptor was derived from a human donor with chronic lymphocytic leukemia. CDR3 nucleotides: TGCGCCAGCAGCTTGGTAGATTCACCCCTCCACTTT. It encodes CASSLVDSPLHF.